Presented here are 24 T cell receptor beta chains from one specimen sequenced in a study of blood T cells in healthy people across ages. Primed by a sample-barcoded 5' primer and a J-beta primer mix, a second PCR proceeded for about 6 to 11 cycles. TCRdb ran MiXCR on the 5' RACE reads and lists one entry per CDR3 protein. The sample has 2 million or so distinct CDR3 sequences; about 49% are singletons. The sequencing input was blood. These receptors all stem from a woman aged 40 to 55 in good health.

This clonotype showed up just a few times. The chain has TRBV7-2 and TRBJ2-7, with D maybe TRBD2 (7 bases). Trimming stripped 11 bases from V and 2 bases from J, with 16 bases between. CDR1 SGHTA and CDR2 FQGNSA come from the germline V gene. The CDR3 consists of 13 residues. The CDR3, as DNA: TGTGCCTCTGAGGGGGGGGTAACCTACGAGCAGTACTTC. Amino acids: CASEGGVTYEQYF. Based on the CDR3 plus reference TRBV7-2 and TRBJ2-7, the full variable domain is GAGVSQSPSNKVTEKGKDVELRCDPISGHTALYWYRQSLGQGLEFLIYFQGNSAPDKSGLPSDRFSAERTGGSVSTLTIQRTQQEDSAVYLCASEGGVTYEQYFGPGTRLTVT.

V gene TRBV9 combines with J gene TRBJ2-1; no definite D call. Trimming left V 4 bases short and J 5 bases short, with 10 bases between. This CDR3 contains 13 residues. Looked up from germline, CDR1 is SGDLS and CDR2 is YYNGEE. The CDR3: CASSWHTDNEQFF. CDR3 bases: TGTGCCAGCAGCTGGCACACCGACAATGAGCAGTTCTTC.

CDR3 bases: TGCAGTGCTAGAGATCCCCTTGGACAGGGGGCAGTTTCCAATCAGCCCCAGCATTTT. This translates into CSARDPLGQGAVSNQPQHF. The V call is TRBV20-1, the J call TRBJ1-5, with 11 nucleotides matching TRBD1. CDR3 length equals 19 residues. From germline, CDR1 is DFQATT and CDR2 SNEGSKA (reference sequence). V lost 0 bases, J lost 3 bases, and 13 bases stayed unmatched.

A few counts support this clonotype. The rearrangement joins TRBV18 to TRBJ2-7; D remains ambiguous. Trimming removed 0 bases from V and 4 bases from J, with 22 bases in between. CDR1 is KGHSH and CDR2 is LQKENI in the germline V gene. CDR3 length: 18 residues. CDR3 region: CASSPPGSLGVGPYEQYF. Here the CDR3 DNA reads TGTGCCAGCTCACCACCGGGTAGTTTAGGAGTAGGTCCTTACGAGCAGTACTTC.

This clonotype was observed once. V usage is TRBV30 and J usage is TRBJ1-2; no clear D. The ends were cut back, 4 bases at V and 10 bases at J, with 19 bases in the middle. The CDR3 has 13 residues. The germline gives CDR1 GTSNPN, CDR2 SVGIG (reference sequence). CDR3 in amino acids: CAWTLGPPGIYTF. CDR3 sequence (DNA): TGTGCCTGGACCCTCGGACCGCCGGGGATCTACACCTTC.

This clonotype occurred once. V and J are TRBV4-1 and TRBJ2-3; 9 bases align to TRBD1. The V and J ends lost 4 bases and 5 bases, in that order; junction bases with no gene match: 7. The germline V gene has CDR1 MGHRA and CDR2 YSYEKL. This CDR3 comprises 15 residues. The CDR3 is CASSPSGQGIDTQYF. CDR3 in DNA: TGCGCCAGCAGCCCATCGGGACAGGGTATAGATACGCAGTATTTT.

This chain links TRBV4-1 with TRBJ2-7; no reliable D call. Germline V CDR1 and CDR2: MGHRA, YSYEKL. The CDR3 runs 13 residues. V was shortened by 5 bases and J by 2 bases, with 10 bases between the two germline ends. The CDR3 DNA sequence: TGCGCCAGCAGCTGGTACGTAGCCTACGAGCAGTACTTC. Its translation is CASSWYVAYEQYF.

With regard to this clonotype: With a much larger clone just one base away, this may be a read error. The chain uses TRBV6-2 or TRBV6-3 and TRBJ1-1; 9 nucleotides agree with TRBD1. Germline V lookup: CDR1 MNHEY, CDR2 SVGEGT. This CDR3 has 13 residues. V trimming: 6 bases; J trimming: 6 bases; junction bases outside the gene matches: 5. CDR3 DNA sequence: TGTGCCAGCAGGGGACAGGGAGACGCTGAAGCTTTCTTT. It codes for CASRGQGDAEAFF.

This clonotype was seen a few times. The chain employs TRBV7-2 and TRBJ2-7; D possibly corresponds to TRBD1 (6 bases). The germline CDR1 and CDR2 sequences are SGHTA and FQGNSA. The CDR3 loop spans 16 amino acids. The germline V and J ends were trimmed by 1 base and 4 bases, with 17 bases remaining between them. CDR3 in DNA: TGTGCCAGCAGCTTAGAAGGCCACAGGGTCCTTTACGAGCAGTACTTC. Amino acid sequence: CASSLEGHRVLYEQYF.

With respect to this clonotype: A junction end diverges from the germline sequence, so it may reflect a read error. The chain couples TRBV18 to TRBJ2-3; no definite D call. The CDR3 runs 12 residues. Germline V gene data show CDR1 as KGHSH and CDR2 as LQKENI. CDR3 region: CIKEQSTDTQYF. The CDR3 nucleotides are TGCATTAAGGAGCAGAGCACAGATACGCAGTATTTT.

This clonotype was counted a single time. The rearrangement uses TRBV12-3 or TRBV12-4 and TRBJ2-5; the D is unclear. This CDR3 comprises 14 residues. Trimming shortened V by 2 bases and J by 11 bases, and 18 bases separated the two germline ends. Written as DNA, the CDR3 is TGTGCCAGCAGTTTACCCCCGAGTTTGAATGAGCAGTACTTC. This encodes CASSLPPSLNEQYF.

V gene TRBV4-1 combines with J gene TRBJ1-2; no clear D. The germline V and J ends were trimmed by 0 bases and 8 bases, with 13 bases remaining between them. Germline lookup yields CDR1 MGHRA and CDR2 YSYEKL. The CDR3 consists of 14 residues. The CDR3 loop reads CASSQEIRPEGYTF. The CDR3 DNA follows: TGCGCCAGCAGCCAAGAAATTCGGCCGGAGGGCTACACCTTC.

CDR3 sequence: CASSETGGERINEQFF. The CDR3 region has the DNA TGTGCCAGCAGCGAAACAGGGGGCGAGCGTATCAATGAGCAGTTCTTC. V and J are TRBV7-3 and TRBJ2-1, with TRBD1 matching over 9 bases. V lost 5 bases to trimming and J lost 6 bases; unmatched junction nucleotides: 11. The CDR3 loop spans 16 amino acids. Germline CDR1 SGHTA, CDR2 FQGTGA.

The chain has TRBV20-1 and TRBJ1-4; D ambiguous. V dropped 3 bases and J dropped 7 bases, with 12 bases sitting between them. This CDR3 is built from 13 residues. Germline V lookup: CDR1 DFQATT, CDR2 SNEGSKA (reference sequence). CDR3 in amino acids: CSARGSVGEKLFF. The CDR3 DNA reads as TGCAGTGCTAGGGGGTCCGTGGGTGAAAAACTGTTTTTT.

This clonotype was seen a handful of times. The chain couples TRBV4-2 to TRBJ1-2; D is unclear. Looked up from germline, CDR1 is LGHNA and CDR2 is YNFKEQ. The ends were cut back, 0 bases at V and 5 bases at J, with 10 bases in the middle. This CDR3 spans 14 amino acids. CDR3 in DNA: TGTGCCAGCAGCCAAGAAAGATCTAGTTATGGCTACACCTTC. As protein: CASSQERSSYGYTF.

This clonotype was detected a few times. The chain employs TRBV7-4 and TRBJ1-2; no clear D gene. Germline V gene data show CDR1 as SGHVT and CDR2 as SQSDAQ. V shed 4 bases and J shed 0 bases, with 12 bases lying between them. There are 15 residues in the CDR3. The CDR3 DNA sequence: TGTGCCAGCAGCTCCGCCCGCGGGACTAACTATGGCTACACCTTC. Protein sequence: CASSSARGTNYGYTF.

This clonotype was detected only a few times. The CDR3 DNA reads TGCAGTGCTAGCTGGGGGGGAGGCACAGATACGCAGTATTTT. Its translation is CSASWGGGTDTQYF. This chain links TRBV20-1 with TRBJ2-3; 7 bases are a match to TRBD2. The germline gives CDR1 DFQATT, CDR2 SNEGSKA (reference sequence). V was pared by 3 bases and J by 1 base, with 4 bases of the junction left unmatched. CDR3 length: 14 amino acids.

The chain combines TRBV6-4 with TRBJ2-4; 8 bases fit TRBD1. The DNA end is a closer match to TRBJ2-7, so the J assignment may be wrong. Germline V CDR1 and CDR2: MRHNA, SNTAGT. This CDR3 is 14 amino acids long. CDR3 DNA: TGTGCCAGCAGCTCCAGGGGGCCCCCCTACGAGCAGTACTTC. It is translated as CASSSRGPPYEQYF.

This rearrangement joins TRBV6-1 to TRBJ2-6, with D unresolved. V lost 2 bases to trimming and J lost 10 bases, with 9 bases between them. The germline V gene has CDR1 MNHNS and CDR2 SASEGT. CDR3 length equals 13 residues. The CDR3 loop is CASSEPGFNVLTF. The CDR3 coding sequence is TGTGCCAGCAGTGAACCAGGTTTTAACGTCCTGACTTTC.

This clonotype came up a few times. The chain employs TRBV7-2 and TRBJ2-5; D tentatively fits TRBD1 or TRBD2 (5 bases each). V gave up 5 bases and J gave up 7 bases, with 17 bases separating them. From germline, CDR1 is SGHTA and CDR2 FQGNSA. CDR3 size: 14 residues. The CDR3 DNA follows: TGTGCCAGCAGCCCAGCACGGGGTGGGGGGACCCAGTACTTC. The encoded protein is CASSPARGGGTQYF. Together with reference TRBV7-2 and TRBJ2-5, the CDR3 gives the full variable domain: GAGVSQSPSNKVTEKGKDVELRCDPISGHTALYWYRQSLGQGLEFLIYFQGNSAPDKSGLPSDRFSAERTGGSVSTLTIQRTQQEDSAVYLCASSPARGGGTQYFGPGTRLLVL.

This chain joins TRBV5-1 and TRBJ2-3, with D perhaps TRBD1 (5 bases). The CDR3 loop spans 14 amino acids. Germline CDR1 reads SGHRS; CDR2 reads YFSETQ. V gave up 2 bases and J gave up 3 bases, with 10 bases separating them. The CDR3 coding sequence is TGCGCCAGCAGCTTCCAGGGTACAACAGATACGCAGTATTTT. Protein product: CASSFQGTTDTQYF. Based on the CDR3 plus reference TRBV5-1 and TRBJ2-3, the full variable domain is KAGVTQTPRYLIKTRGQQVTLSCSPISGHRSVSWYQQTPGQGLQFLFEYFSETQRNKGNFPGRFSGRQFSNSRSEMNVSTLELGDSALYLCASSFQGTTDTQYFGPGTRLTVL.

The chain joins TRBV20-1 to TRBJ2-7, with 11 nucleotides matching TRBD2. V lost 6 bases to trimming and J lost 1 base; unmatched junction nucleotides: 5. Germline V gene sequence: CDR1 DFQATT, CDR2 SNEGSKA (reference sequence). The CDR3 contains 14 residues. The CDR3 protein is CSARTSGLSYEQYF. The DNA for the CDR3 is TGCAGTGCCAGGACTAGCGGGCTTTCCTACGAGCAGTACTTC.

This chain links TRBV6-1 with TRBJ2-6; no firm D call. Trimming cost V 6 bases and J 0 bases, with 18 bases left between them. CDR3 length: 18 amino acids. CDR1 and CDR2 (germline): MNHNS, SASEGT. DNA of the CDR3: TGTGCCAGCAGCCGTCCCAGCATCCACTCCTCTGGGGCCAACGTCCTGACTTTC. It codes for CASSRPSIHSSGANVLTF.

The J gene is TRBJ2-5, the V gene TRBV2, with D unclear. Germline V lookup: CDR1 SNHLY, CDR2 FYNNEI. V was trimmed by 7 bases and J by 4 bases, leaving 10 bases between them. This CDR3 comprises 12 residues. The CDR3 nucleotides are TGTGCCAGCACCGCGGCAGGAGAGACCCAGTACTTC. As protein: CASTAAGETQYF. The full variable domain, with the rest looked up from reference TRBV2 and TRBJ2-5, is EPEVTQTPSHQVTQMGQEVILRCVPISNHLYFYWYRQILGQKVEFLVSFYNNEISEKSEIFDDQFSVERPDGSNFTLKIRSTKLEDSAMYFCASTAAGETQYFGPGTRLLVL.